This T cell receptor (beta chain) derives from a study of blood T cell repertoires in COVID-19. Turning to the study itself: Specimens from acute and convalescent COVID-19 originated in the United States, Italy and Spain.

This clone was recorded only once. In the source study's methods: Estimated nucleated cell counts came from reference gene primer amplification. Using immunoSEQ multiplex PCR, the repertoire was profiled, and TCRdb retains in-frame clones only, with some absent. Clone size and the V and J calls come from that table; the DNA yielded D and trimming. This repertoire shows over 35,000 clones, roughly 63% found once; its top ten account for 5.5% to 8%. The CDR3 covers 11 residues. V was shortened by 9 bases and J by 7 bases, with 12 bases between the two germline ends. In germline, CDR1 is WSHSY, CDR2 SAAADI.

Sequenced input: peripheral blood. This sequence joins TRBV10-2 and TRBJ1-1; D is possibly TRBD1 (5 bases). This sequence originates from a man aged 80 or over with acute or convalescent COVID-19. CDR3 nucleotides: TGCGCCAGTTCGACAGAGTATGAAGCTTTCTTT. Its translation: CASSTEYEAFF.